Below, 8 T cell receptor beta chains from the same sample are listed, as sequenced in a study of blood T cell repertoires in COVID-19. Some clones are missing from TCRdb's copy, which holds only in-frame ones; the method was immunoSEQ multiplex PCR. The sample has about 360,000 clones, 81% seen once. Material for sequencing was peripheral blood. The receptors were gathered from a human donor with acute or convalescent COVID-19. The donor label of this sample is uncertain.

The chain joins TRBV2 to TRBJ1-2; D is undetermined. This CDR3 is built from 16 residues. The V end lost 3 bases, the J end lost 3 bases, and 17 bases lay between the germline ends. Per the germline V gene, CDR1 is SNHLY and CDR2 is FYNNEI. The CDR3 here is CASSDRWAETYYGYTF. For the CDR3, the DNA is TGTGCCAGCAGTGATAGGTGGGCAGAGACCTACTATGGCTACACCTTC.

Comment on this clone: Different DNA sequences within this sample yield the same CDR3. V and J are TRBV2 and TRBJ2-7; maybe TRBD2 (6 bases). The CDR3 has 12 residues. V was clipped by 6 bases and J by 4 bases, with 10 bases between them. Germline loops: CDR1 SNHLY, CDR2 FYNNEI. The CDR3 DNA reads TGTGCCAGCAGGACTAGTGGGTACGAGCAGTACTTC. Amino acid sequence: CASRTSGYEQYF. The variable domain in full, completed from reference TRBV2 and TRBJ2-7, reads EPEVTQTPSHQVTQMGQEVILRCVPISNHLYFYWYRQILGQKVEFLVSFYNNEISEKSEIFDDQFSVERPDGSNFTLKIRSTKLEDSAMYFCASRTSGYEQYFGPGTRLTVT.

The chain is built from TRBV19 and TRBJ1-1; 7 bases line up with TRBD1. The CDR3 is made up of 14 amino acids. J gave up 3 bases and V 5 bases, and 6 bases lay outside the gene matches. Germline CDR1 and CDR2: LNHDA and SQIVND (reference sequence). The CDR3 sequence is CASSSRQGYTEAFF. DNA of the CDR3: TGTGCCAGTAGTTCAAGACAGGGCTACACTGAAGCTTTCTTT.

The chain joins TRBV5-1 to TRBJ2-7; a weak D match, TRBD1 (5 bases). CDR3 length: 14 residues. V lost 3 bases, J lost 4 bases, and 14 bases lay in between. Germline loops: CDR1 SGHRS, CDR2 YFSETQ. The CDR3 reads CASSYGRQTYEQYF. CDR3 DNA sequence: TGCGCCAGCAGCTATGGAAGACAGACATACGAGCAGTACTTC.

This clone has only a few counts. The V and J genes are TRBV9 and TRBJ2-1; 7 positions match TRBD2. V lost 4 bases and J lost 0; bases outside the gene matches: 10. Looked up from germline, CDR1 is SGDLS and CDR2 is YYNGEE. The CDR3 is 17 amino acids. This CDR3 reads CASSPSGRGSSYNEQFF. The CDR3 DNA follows: TGTGCCAGCAGCCCTTCGGGGAGGGGCAGCTCCTACAATGAGCAGTTCTTC. The whole variable domain, remainder taken from reference TRBV9 and TRBJ2-1, is DSGVTQTPKHLITATGQRVTLRCSPRSGDLSVYWYQQSLDQGLQFLIQYYNGEERAKGNILERFSAQQFPDLHSELNLSSLELGDSALYFCASSPSGRGSSYNEQFFGPGTRLTVL.

This clone was picked up one time. The chain carries TRBV10-3 and TRBJ2-3, with 8 bases lining up with TRBD2. Germline CDR1 reads ENHRY; CDR2 reads SYGVKD. The V gene end was trimmed by 4 bases and the J gene end by 4 bases; junction bases not matched to a gene: 10. The CDR3 is 16 amino acids. The CDR3, as DNA: TGTGCCATCAGTGGTACTAGCGGCCAATTCCCAGATACGCAGTATTTT. It specifies CAISGTSGQFPDTQYF.

The chain joins TRBV6-1 to TRBJ1-6, with unresolved D. Germline assignment: CDR1 MNHNS and CDR2 SASEGT. The germline V and J ends were trimmed by 1 base and 5 bases, with 12 bases remaining between them. The CDR3 is 16 amino acids. The CDR3 loop is CASSEGGLGHNSPLHF. The CDR3 coding sequence is TGTGCCAGCAGTGAAGGAGGGTTGGGTCATAATTCACCCCTCCACTTT.

The chain has TRBV7-6 and TRBJ2-1; 7 bases line up with TRBD2. V shed 1 base and J 8 bases; nucleotides not matched to a gene: 8. This CDR3 spans 15 amino acids. Germline V lookup: CDR1 SGHVS, CDR2 FNYEAQ. The CDR3 region is CASSLGGSLDYEQFF. As DNA, the CDR3 is TGTGCCAGCAGCTTAGGCGGGAGTCTGGACTATGAGCAGTTCTTC.